The clone carrying this T cell receptor beta chain was picked up many times. The data were taken from a study of neurological immune-mediated disorders. The CDR3 loop spans 15 amino acids. Trimming pared 0 bases from V and 4 bases from J, leaving 10 bases between. CDR1 and CDR2 (germline): SGHRS, YFSETQ. Described time point: longitudinal time-point 2. One entry per CDR3 protein, called by TCRdb with MiXCR from the 5' RACE reads. Among fewer than 60,000 distinct CDR3 sequences, around 13% were seen once, and the ten largest hold roughly 4.3%. The chain couples TRBV5-1 to TRBJ2-2; the D is unclear. The sequence derives from a male donor with HTLV-1-associated myelopathy (HAM/TSP). The specimen sequenced was PBMCs. The CDR3 bases are TGCGCCAGCAGCTTGGGGGCAGGCTTCACCGGGGAGCTGTTTTTT. It translates to CASSLGAGFTGELFF.